The entry that follows covers one TCR beta chain sequence. The assay was immunoSEQ multiplex PCR, and TCRdb's table has in-frame clones only and misses some. The repertoire holds about 71,000 clones, with about 80% as singletons. Germline CDR1 is SGHRS and CDR2 is YFSETQ. V was shortened by 2 bases and J by 5 bases, with 7 bases between the two germline ends. This CDR3 spans 13 amino acids. This entry comes from a study of blood T cell repertoires in COVID-19. For the study at large: Acute-phase and convalescent COVID-19 samples originated in the United States, Italy and Spain.

The sample was peripheral blood. The origin of this receptor is a woman at least 80 years old with acute or convalescent COVID-19. This chain links TRBV5-1 with TRBJ2-2; D call uncertain. CDR3 in amino acids: CASSLLKTGELFF. The CDR3 DNA reads as TGCGCCAGCAGCTTACTTAAGACCGGGGAGCTGTTTTTT.